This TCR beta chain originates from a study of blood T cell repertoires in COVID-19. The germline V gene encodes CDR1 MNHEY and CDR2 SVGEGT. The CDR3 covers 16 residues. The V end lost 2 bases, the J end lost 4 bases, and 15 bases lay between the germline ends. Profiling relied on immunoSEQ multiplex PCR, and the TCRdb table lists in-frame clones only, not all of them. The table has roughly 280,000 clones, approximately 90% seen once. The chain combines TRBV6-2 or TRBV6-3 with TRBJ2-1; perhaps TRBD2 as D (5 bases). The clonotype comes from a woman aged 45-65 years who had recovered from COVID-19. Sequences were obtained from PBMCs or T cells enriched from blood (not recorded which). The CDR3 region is CASSYLPGSAYNEQFF. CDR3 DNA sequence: TGTGCCAGCAGTTACCTTCCAGGTAGCGCGTACAATGAGCAGTTCTTC.